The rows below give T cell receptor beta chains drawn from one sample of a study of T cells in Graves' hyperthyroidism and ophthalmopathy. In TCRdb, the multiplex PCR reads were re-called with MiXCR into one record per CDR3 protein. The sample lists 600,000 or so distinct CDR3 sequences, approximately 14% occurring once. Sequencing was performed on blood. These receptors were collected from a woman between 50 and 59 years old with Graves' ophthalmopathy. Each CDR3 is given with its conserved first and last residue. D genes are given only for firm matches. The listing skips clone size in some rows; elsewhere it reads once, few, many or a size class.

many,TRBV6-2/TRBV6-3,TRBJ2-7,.,CASSYVSRDYEQYF,TGTGCCAGCAGTTACGTCTCACGCGACTACGAGCAGTACTTC
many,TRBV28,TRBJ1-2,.,CASYDLTEAHGYTF,TGTGCCAGCTACGACCTAACGGAGGCTCATGGCTACACCTTC
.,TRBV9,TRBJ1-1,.,CASSGKNSNTEAFF,TGTGCCAGCAGCGGAAAGAATTCGAACACTGAAGCTTTCTTT
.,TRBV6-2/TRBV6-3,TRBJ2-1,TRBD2,CASSSSGTRHYGEQFF,TGTGCCAGCAGTTCCTCGGGGACTAGACACTACGGTGAGCAGTTCTTC
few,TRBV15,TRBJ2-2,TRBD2,CATSRFSGRTGELFF,TGTGCCACCAGCAGGTTTAGCGGGAGAACCGGGGAGCTGTTTTTT
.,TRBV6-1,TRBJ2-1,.,CATSGRSYNEQFF,TGTGCCACCAGCGGGCGATCCTACAATGAGCAGTTCTTC
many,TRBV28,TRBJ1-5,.,CASTRGVGNQPQHF,TGTGCCAGCACGCGGGGCGTTGGCAATCAGCCCCAGCATTTT
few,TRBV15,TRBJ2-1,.,CATSPERNEQFF,TGTGCCACCAGCCCCGAGAGGAATGAGCAGTTCTTC
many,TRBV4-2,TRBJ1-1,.,CASSGRAGATEAFF,TGTGCCAGCAGCGGGCGGGCAGGGGCGACTGAAGCTTTCTTT
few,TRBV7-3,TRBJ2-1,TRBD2,CASSAPGLAYRHEQFF,TGTGCCAGCAGCGCTCCGGGACTAGCCTATAGACATGAGCAGTTCTTC
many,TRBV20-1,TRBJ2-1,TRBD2,CSAKILAGAYNEQFF,TGCAGTGCCAAAATTCTAGCGGGGGCCTACAATGAGCAGTTCTTC
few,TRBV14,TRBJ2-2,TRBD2,CASTGNSGTHTGELFF,TGTGCCAGCACTGGTAATAGCGGGACCCACACCGGGGAGCTGTTTTTT
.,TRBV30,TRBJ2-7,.,CASGRIFGQYF,TGTGCCTCAGGCAGGATCTTCGGGCAGTACTTC
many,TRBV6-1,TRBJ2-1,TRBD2,CASSDGGTSYNEQFF,TGTGCCAGCAGTGACGGAGGGACTAGCTACAATGAGCAGTTCTTC
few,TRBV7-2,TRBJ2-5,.,CASSRRAGETQYF,TGTGCCAGCAGCAGGAGGGCTGGGGAGACCCAGTACTTC
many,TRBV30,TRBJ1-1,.,CACHNTANTEAFF,TGTGCCTGCCATAATACAGCGAACACTGAAGCTTTCTTT
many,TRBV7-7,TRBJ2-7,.,CASSFIFKRGDEQYF,TGTGCTAGCAGCTTCATTTTTAAGAGGGGCGACGAGCAGTACTTC
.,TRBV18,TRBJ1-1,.,CASSPRITTPEAFF,TGTGCCAGCTCACCACGTATAACAACCCCGGAAGCTTTCTTT
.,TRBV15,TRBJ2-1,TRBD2,CATGQRDHNEQFF,TGTGCCACCGGCCAGCGGGACCACAATGAGCAGTTCTTC
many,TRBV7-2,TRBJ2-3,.,CASSPPGEDTQYF,TGTGCCAGCAGCCCCCCCGGGGAGGATACGCAGTATTTT
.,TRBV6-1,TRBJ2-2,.,CASSPVSGSNTGELFF,TGTGCCAGCAGTCCAGTTAGCGGCTCGAACACCGGGGAGCTGTTTTTT
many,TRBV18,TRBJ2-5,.,CASSPEEIETQYF,TGTGCCAGCTCACCAGAGGAAATAGAGACCCAGTACTTC
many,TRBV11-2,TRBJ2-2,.,CASSPLRSNTGELFF,TGTGCCAGCAGCCCCTTACGTTCGAACACCGGGGAGCTGTTTTTT
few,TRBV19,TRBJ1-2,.,CASRRNDGYTF,TGTGCCAGTAGAAGAAACGATGGCTACACCTTC
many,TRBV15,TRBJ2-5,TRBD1,CATSRTGTGQETQYF,TGTGCCACCAGCAGAACCGGGACAGGGCAAGAGACCCAGTACTTC
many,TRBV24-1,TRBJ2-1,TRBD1,CATSDRITTGYRVGNEQFF,TGTGCCACCAGTGACCGCATTACGACAGGGTATAGGGTCGGGAATGAGCAGTTCTTC
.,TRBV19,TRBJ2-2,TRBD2,CASIETSGSIGTGDLFF,TGTGCCAGTATTGAGACTAGCGGGAGTATCGGCACCGGGGACCTGTTTTTT
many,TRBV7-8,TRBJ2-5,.,CASSSDRTGLEETQYF,TGTGCCAGCAGCTCCGATAGGACGGGGCTAGAAGAGACCCAGTACTTC
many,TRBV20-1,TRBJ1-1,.,CSARDARALNTEAFF,TGCAGTGCTAGAGATGCCAGGGCGTTGAACACTGAAGCTTTCTTT
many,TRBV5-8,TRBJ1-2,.,CASNLDGRINYGYTF,TGTGCCAGCAACTTGGACGGACGGATCAACTATGGCTACACCTTC
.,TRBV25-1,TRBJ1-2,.,CASSESTQGNYGYTF,TGTGCCAGCAGTGAATCTACACAGGGAAACTATGGCTACACCTTC
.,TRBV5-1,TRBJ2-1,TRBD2,CASSPGLAGIYEQFF,TGCGCCAGCAGCCCGGGACTAGCGGGAATCTATGAGCAGTTCTTC
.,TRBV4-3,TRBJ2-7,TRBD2,CASSRVREAPYEQYF,TGCGCCAGCAGTCGTGTGCGGGAGGCCCCCTACGAGCAGTACTTC
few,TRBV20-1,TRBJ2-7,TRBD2,CSAFGLAGGSYEQYF,TGCAGTGCTTTTGGACTAGCGGGAGGATCATACGAGCAGTACTTC
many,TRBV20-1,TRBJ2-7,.,CSASWKTGGPYEQYF,TGCAGTGCTAGTTGGAAAACAGGAGGGCCCTACGAGCAGTACTTC
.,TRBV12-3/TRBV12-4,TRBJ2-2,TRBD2,CASRNKLPGLAGNANTGELFF,TGTGCCAGCAGAAACAAACTACCGGGACTAGCGGGAAACGCGAACACCGGGGAGCTGTTTTTT
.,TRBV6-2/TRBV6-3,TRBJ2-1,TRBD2,CASRDQGAGVSYNEQFF,TGTGCCAGCAGAGACCAAGGTGCGGGAGTTTCCTACAATGAGCAGTTCTTC
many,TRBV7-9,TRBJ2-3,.,CASSLIGGSTDTQYF,TGTGCCAGCAGCTTAATTGGAGGTAGCACAGATACGCAGTATTTT
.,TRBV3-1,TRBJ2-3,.,CASSQRTPGLADTQYF,TGTGCCAGCAGCCAGAGAACACCGGGGTTGGCTGATACGCAGTATTTT
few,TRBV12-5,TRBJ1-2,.,CASGSGARGYTF,TGTGCTAGTGGAAGTGGGGCTCGGGGCTACACCTTC
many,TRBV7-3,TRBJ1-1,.,CASSLGRALNTEAFF,TGTGCCAGCAGCTTAGGAAGGGCCCTGAACACTGAAGCTTTCTTT
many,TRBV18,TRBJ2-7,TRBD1,CASSPERQGVFSYEQYF,TGTGCCAGCTCACCAGAGCGACAGGGGGTCTTCTCCTACGAGCAGTACTTC
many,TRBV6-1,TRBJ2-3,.,CATRTSGTDTQYF,TGTGCCACCCGGACCTCTGGCACAGATACGCAGTATTTT
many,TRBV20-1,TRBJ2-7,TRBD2,CSASKTSGTTLNEQYF,TGCAGTGCCTCGAAGACTAGCGGGACTACCCTTAACGAGCAGTACTTC
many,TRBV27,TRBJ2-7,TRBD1,CASSPRTGTSSYEQYF,TGTGCCAGCAGTCCCCGGACAGGCACTAGCTCCTACGAGCAGTACTTC
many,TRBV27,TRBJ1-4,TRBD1,CASRKQGAAEKLFF,TGTGCCAGCAGGAAACAGGGGGCGGCTGAAAAACTGTTTTTT
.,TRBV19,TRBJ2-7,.,CASTLDRWTTYEQYF,TGTGCCAGTACCCTAGACAGGTGGACCACCTACGAGCAGTACTTC
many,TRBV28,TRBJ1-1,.,CASSSPGRLNTEAFF,TGTGCCAGCAGTAGTCCGGGACGACTGAACACTGAAGCTTTCTTT
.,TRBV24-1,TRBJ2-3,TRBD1,CATRDRGRADTQYF,TGTGCCACCAGAGACAGGGGGCGAGCAGATACGCAGTATTTT
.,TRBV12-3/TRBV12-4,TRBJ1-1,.,CASSRQMVTEAFF,TGTGCCAGCAGCCGACAGATGGTGACTGAAGCTTTCTTT
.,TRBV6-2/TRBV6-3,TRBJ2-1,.,CASSTRERPYNEQFF,TGTGCCAGCTCAACCCGGGAGAGGCCCTACAATGAGCAGTTCTTC
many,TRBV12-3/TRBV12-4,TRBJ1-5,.,CASSFGQGGGQPQHF,TGTGCCAGCAGTTTCGGGCAGGGAGGCGGACAGCCCCAGCATTTT
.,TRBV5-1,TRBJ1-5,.,CASSLAPGGNRPQHF,TGCGCCAGCAGCTTGGCCCCGGGGGGCAATCGGCCCCAGCATTTT
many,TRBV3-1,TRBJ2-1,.,CASSPQSHNEQFF,TGTGCCAGCAGCCCTCAGAGCCACAATGAGCAGTTCTTC
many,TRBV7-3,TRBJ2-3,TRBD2,CASSRTSSSTDTQYF,TGTGCCAGCAGCCGGACTAGCAGCAGCACAGATACGCAGTATTTT
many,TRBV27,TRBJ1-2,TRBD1,CASSVKQGAGYGYTF,TGTGCCAGCAGTGTAAAACAGGGGGCCGGCTATGGCTACACCTTC
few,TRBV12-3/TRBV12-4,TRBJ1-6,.,CASSLFDRLSPLHF,TGTGCCAGCAGTTTATTCGACAGGTTGTCACCCCTCCACTTT
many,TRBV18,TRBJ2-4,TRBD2,CASSPKLAGGPNIQYF,TGTGCCAGCTCACCTAAACTAGCGGGAGGCCCAAACATTCAGTACTTC
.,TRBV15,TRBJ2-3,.,CATSREGWDPSTDTQYF,TGTGCCACCAGCAGGGAAGGATGGGACCCTAGCACAGATACGCAGTATTTT